The 25 T cell receptor beta chains reported below all come from one sample, sequenced in a study of blood T cells in healthy people across ages. Then a second PCR, running roughly 7 to 11 cycles, was carried out with a sample-barcoded 5' primer and a J-beta primer mix. TCRdb fed the 5' RACE reads into MiXCR, producing one record per CDR3 protein. The data show fewer than 950,000 distinct CDR3 sequences, with around 36% seen just once and 10% to 15% held by the top ten. Material: blood. The receptors stem from a man younger than 30 in good health.

This chain links TRBV5-1 with TRBJ2-3; D perhaps matches TRBD1 (6 bases). Trimming cost V 1 base and J 2 bases, with 17 bases left between them. CDR1 is SGHRS and CDR2 is YFSETQ in the germline V gene. CDR3 size: 17 residues. The CDR3 loop reads CASSLFRDKEPTDTQYF. The CDR3 coding sequence is TGCGCCAGCAGCTTGTTTCGGGACAAGGAACCCACAGATACGCAGTATTTT.

The CDR3 sequence: CASSIPSGPTDTQYF. As DNA, the CDR3 is TGCGCCAGCAGCATCCCCTCGGGGCCCACAGATACGCAGTATTTT. The gene calls are TRBV5-1 and TRBJ2-3; D might be TRBD1 or TRBD2, each matching 5 bases. Germline CDR1 is SGHRS and CDR2 is YFSETQ. CDR3 length: 15 residues. V lost 4 bases and J 2 bases, leaving 14 bases between the germline ends.

This clonotype was observed a handful of times. The chain is built from TRBV20-1 and TRBJ2-5; no firm D call. Trimming cost V 3 bases and J 11 bases, with 10 bases left between them. The germline gives CDR1 DFQATT, CDR2 SNEGSKA (reference sequence). The CDR3 runs 10 residues. CDR3 amino acids: CSASNNEQYF. As DNA, the CDR3 is TGCAGTGCTAGCAACAATGAGCAGTACTTC.

At least ten counts were recorded for this clonotype. This chain uses TRBV28 with TRBJ2-5; the D gene is possibly TRBD2 (5 bases). V was pared by 5 bases and J by 1 base, with 14 bases between. The CDR3 is 15 residues long. Germline loops: CDR1 MDHEN, CDR2 SYDVKM. The CDR3 region has the DNA TGTGCCAGCAGTGAAGGACTGACTATCCAAGAGACCCAGTACTTC. It encodes CASSEGLTIQETQYF.

This clonotype came up a few times. The chain links TRBV7-2 to TRBJ2-3; TRBD2 agrees at 8 bases. Germline V lookup: CDR1 SGHTA, CDR2 FQGNSA. J gave up 3 bases and V 4 bases, and 6 bases lay outside the gene matches. The CDR3 sequence is 15 residues long. The CDR3 loop reads CASSSPGGPTDTQYF. For the CDR3, the DNA is TGTGCCAGCAGCTCCCCGGGGGGGCCGACAGATACGCAGTATTTT.

The table lists this clonotype with many counts. J is TRBJ2-5 and V is TRBV10-2; D unclear. Trimming cost V 5 bases and J 5 bases, with 15 bases left between them. This CDR3 is built from 14 residues. Germline V gene data show CDR1 as WSHSY and CDR2 as SAAADI. The CDR3 here is CASSSDTARETQYF. In DNA form, the CDR3 reads TGCGCCAGCAGTTCCGACACCGCCAGGGAGACCCAGTACTTC.

The V and J genes are TRBV7-2 and TRBJ1-1; D is undetermined. V was cut by 4 bases and J by 4 bases, with 10 bases left in between. The CDR3 consists of 13 residues. Germline CDR1 is SGHTA and CDR2 is FQGNSA. The CDR3 spells CASSSDFFTEAFF. As DNA, the CDR3 is TGTGCCAGCAGCTCTGACTTTTTCACTGAAGCTTTCTTT.

Only a few counts were recorded for this clonotype. CDR3 DNA: TGTGCCAGCAGTGATTGGTACAGCGAATACGAGCAGTACTTC. The encoded protein is CASSDWYSEYEQYF. The chain is built from TRBV2 and TRBJ2-7; D gene uncertain. In germline, CDR1 is SNHLY, CDR2 FYNNEI. This CDR3 contains 14 residues. V was pared by 3 bases and J by 4 bases, with 13 bases between.

The chain employs TRBV20-1 and TRBJ2-2; D is unclear. Germline lookup yields CDR1 DFQATT and CDR2 SNEGSKA (reference sequence). Trimming took off 0 bases at V and 4 bases at J, with 6 bases between the two ends. The CDR3 loop spans 13 amino acids. CDR3 sequence (DNA): TGCAGTGCTAGAGAGTTTACCACCGGGGAGCTGTTTTTT. Encoded protein: CSAREFTTGELFF.

This clonotype was detected many times. This chain uses TRBV20-1 with TRBJ2-1; tentative D call: TRBD2 (5 bases). V was cut by 5 bases and J by 7 bases, with 18 bases left in between. CDR1 DFQATT and CDR2 SNEGSKA come from the germline V gene (reference sequence). The CDR3 consists of 14 residues. DNA of the CDR3: TGCAGTGCTGCCCAATCCGGGGATGCAAATGAGCAGTTCTTC. Amino acids: CSAAQSGDANEQFF.

This clonotype was found a few times. The rearrangement uses TRBV15 and TRBJ2-3; 8 bases map to TRBD1. The V gene's germline CDR1 is LNHNV and CDR2 YYDKDF (reference sequence). V dropped 4 bases and J dropped 6; count of bases not matched to a gene: 12. The CDR3 sequence is 16 residues long. The CDR3 DNA reads TGTGCCACCAGCACAGGCCTGGCAGGGGGCTTGGATACGCAGTATTTT. Translation: CATSTGLAGGLDTQYF.

This clonotype appeared many times. This sequence joins TRBV12-3 or TRBV12-4 and TRBJ1-6; D call uncertain. This CDR3 is built from 17 residues. Deletions cut 2 bases from V and 0 bases from J, with 11 bases between. For the CDR3, the DNA is TGTGCCAGCAGTTTACGGCAAATCGGCTCCTATAATTCACCCCTCCACTTT. This sequence encodes CASSLRQIGSYNSPLHF.

The V gene is TRBV4-3, the J gene TRBJ2-7, with TRBD1 identical over 12 bases. J was trimmed by 1 base and V by 3 bases; bases with no gene match: 7. CDR3 length: 17 amino acids. Per germline, CDR1 LGHNA and CDR2 YSLEER. In DNA, the CDR3 is TGCGCCAGCAGCCACAGGGACAGGGGGCCCTTTTCCTACGAGCAGTACTTC. This translates into CASSHRDRGPFSYEQYF.

This clonotype was detected only once. This chain connects TRBV29-1 to TRBJ2-7; perhaps D is TRBD1 or TRBD2 (5 bases each). The germline CDR1 and CDR2 sequences are SQVTM and ANQGSEA. The V and J ends lost 6 bases and 12 bases respectively, with 27 bases between them. This CDR3 contains 14 residues. CDR3 sequence reads: CSVRNSRGAVTRYF. DNA of the CDR3: TGCAGCGTCCGGAATTCGAGGGGCGCGGTGACCCGGTACTTC.

The gene calls are TRBV12-3 or TRBV12-4 and TRBJ1-1; no definite D call. Trimming pared 6 bases from V and 3 bases from J, leaving 8 bases between. The CDR3 is 12 residues long. DNA of the CDR3: TGTGCCAGCAGGACGCCCTACACTGAAGCTTTCTTT. Protein: CASRTPYTEAFF.

About this clonotype: Given a much more abundant clone one base away, this may be a read error. The V and J genes are TRBV29-1 and TRBJ2-7; tentative D call: TRBD1 (5 bases). Per germline, CDR1 SQVTM and CDR2 ANQGSEA. V lost 0 bases to trimming and J lost 3 bases, with 6 bases between them. The CDR3 spans 12 residues. This CDR3 is CSVEDRVYEQYF. The CDR3 nucleotides read TGCAGCGTTGAAGACAGGGTCTACGAGCAGTACTTC.

This clonotype has only a few counts. The chain joins TRBV20-1 to TRBJ2-3, with TRBD2 matching 10 bases. Germline CDR1 DFQATT, CDR2 SNEGSKA (reference sequence). V shed 4 bases and J 1 base; nucleotides not matched to a gene: 5. The CDR3 extends over 15 amino acids. This CDR3 reads CSANGGLAGTDTQYF. Here the CDR3 DNA reads TGCAGTGCTAACGGTGGACTAGCGGGCACAGATACGCAGTATTTT.

CDR3 protein: CAISLGLAGDNEQFF. The DNA for the CDR3 is TGTGCCATCAGCTTGGGACTAGCGGGGGACAATGAGCAGTTCTTC. This chain uses TRBV10-3 with TRBJ2-1; TRBD2 aligns across 14 bases. This CDR3 region has 15 residues. The V gene's germline CDR1 is ENHRY and CDR2 SYGVKD. V dropped 6 bases and J dropped 5; count of bases not matched to a gene: 3.

The chain carries TRBV11-2 and TRBJ2-7, with 10 bases lining up with TRBD2. The germline V gene has CDR1 SGHAT and CDR2 FQNNGV. J lost 4 bases, V lost 1 base, and 4 bases had no gene match. This CDR3 has 15 residues. CDR3 coding DNA: TGTGCCAGCAGCTTAGCGAGCGGGGGGGCGTACGAGCAGTACTTC. It specifies CASSLASGGAYEQYF.

This chain uses TRBV6-5 with TRBJ1-1, with TRBD1 matching over 7 bases. The CDR3 covers 15 residues. Germline V lookup: CDR1 MNHEY, CDR2 SVGAGI. The V segment lost 5 bases and the J segment 4 bases; nucleotides outside the gene matches: 10. CDR3 in amino acids: CASSPWTGASTEAFF. DNA of the CDR3: TGTGCCAGCAGTCCCTGGACAGGAGCGAGCACTGAAGCTTTCTTT.

V usage is TRBV20-1 and J usage is TRBJ1-1; weak D call: TRBD1 (5 bases). Between the trimmed V and J ends, which lost 3 bases and 5 bases, there was a span of 13 bases. Germline-derived CDR1 and CDR2 are DFQATT and SNEGSKA (reference sequence). The CDR3 sequence is 13 residues long. The CDR3 nucleotides are TGCAGTGCTAGTCAGGGAGGGTTTACTGAAGCTTTCTTT. As protein: CSASQGGFTEAFF.

This chain uses TRBV28 with TRBJ2-5, with D tentatively TRBD1 (6 bases). Germline-derived CDR1 and CDR2 are MDHEN and SYDVKM. Trimming left V 6 bases short and J 5 bases short, with 19 bases between. CDR3 length equals 15 residues. CDR3 in amino acids: CASRPTGFLGETQYF. As DNA, the CDR3 is TGTGCCAGCAGGCCTACAGGGTTTCTCGGGGAGACCCAGTACTTC.

This sequence joins TRBV28 and TRBJ2-7; TRBD1 agrees at 7 bases. CDR3 length: 14 amino acids. V lost 5 bases and J lost 2; bases outside the gene matches: 6. CDR1 is MDHEN and CDR2 is SYDVKM in the germline V gene. The CDR3 sequence: CASSPGTETYEQYF. CDR3 nucleotide sequence: TGTGCCAGCAGTCCCGGGACAGAGACCTACGAGCAGTACTTC. Together with reference TRBV28 and TRBJ2-7, the CDR3 gives the full variable domain: DVKVTQSSRYLVKRTGEKVFLECVQDMDHENMFWYRQDPGLGLRLIYFSYDVKMKEKGDIPEGYSVSREKKERFSLILESASTNQTSMYLCASSPGTETYEQYFGPGTRLTVT.

The chain couples TRBV20-1 to TRBJ2-1; D gene unclear. Germline assignment: CDR1 DFQATT and CDR2 SNEGSKA (reference sequence). With 6 bases removed from V and 0 bases from J, the gap between germline ends came to 12 bases. The CDR3 is 14 residues long. CDR3 protein: CSAPAGNSYNEQFF. CDR3 nucleotide sequence: TGCAGTGCCCCTGCCGGCAACTCCTACAATGAGCAGTTCTTC.

The chain couples TRBV12-5 to TRBJ2-1; D unclear. CDR3 length: 13 residues. V dropped 7 bases and J dropped 4 bases, with 11 bases sitting between them. Germline V gene sequence: CDR1 LGHNT, CDR2 FRNRAP. The CDR3 DNA is TGTGCTAGTGCCGATGCCCCTTACAATGAGCAGTTCTTC. The encoded protein is CASADAPYNEQFF.